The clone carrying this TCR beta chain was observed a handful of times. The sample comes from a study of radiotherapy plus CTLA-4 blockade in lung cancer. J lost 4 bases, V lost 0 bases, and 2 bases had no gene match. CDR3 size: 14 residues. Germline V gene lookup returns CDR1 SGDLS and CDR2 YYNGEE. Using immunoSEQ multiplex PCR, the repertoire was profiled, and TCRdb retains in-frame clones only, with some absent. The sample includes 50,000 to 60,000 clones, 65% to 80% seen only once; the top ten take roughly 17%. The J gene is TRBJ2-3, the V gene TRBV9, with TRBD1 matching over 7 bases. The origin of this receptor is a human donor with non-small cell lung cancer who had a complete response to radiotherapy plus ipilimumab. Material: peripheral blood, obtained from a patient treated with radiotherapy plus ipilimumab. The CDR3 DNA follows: TGTGCCAGCAGCGTAGATCAGGGGGCAGATACGCAGTATTTT. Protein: CASSVDQGADTQYF.